Following are 25 T cell receptor beta chains from one sample sequenced in a study of blood T cell repertoires in COVID-19. Assay used: immunoSEQ multiplex PCR; TCRdb lists only in-frame clones, some missing. The sample consists of 200,000 to 300,000 clones, 80% to 90% of them appearing once. Sequenced material: peripheral blood. These receptors originate from a man aged 60-69 years with acute or convalescent COVID-19.

The chain carries TRBV10-3 and TRBJ2-1; 9 bases align to TRBD1. In germline, CDR1 is ENHRY, CDR2 SYGVKD. This CDR3 spans 14 amino acids. With V trimmed by 3 bases and J by 6 bases, 3 bases remained unmatched. The CDR3 sequence is CAISDSTGGNEQFF. The CDR3 DNA reads TGTGCCATCAGTGATTCGACAGGGGGCAATGAGCAGTTCTTC.

The chain uses TRBV12-3 or TRBV12-4 and TRBJ2-1, with D perhaps matching TRBD1 (6 bases). The ends were cut back, 5 bases at V and 6 bases at J, with 11 bases in the middle. CDR3 length equals 13 residues. CDR3 residues: CASSLRDTNEQFF. The CDR3 DNA reads as TGTGCCAGCAGTCTCAGGGACACCAATGAGCAGTTCTTC.

The chain links TRBV4-2 to TRBJ2-2, with 8 bases identical to TRBD1. The CDR3 runs to 17 residues. In germline, CDR1 is LGHNA, CDR2 YNFKEQ. After removal of 0 bases from V and 4 bases from J, the junction contained 7 bases not matched to a gene. The CDR3 DNA reads as TGTGCCAGCAGCCAAGAGGCCAGGGGGCGAGGCACCGGGGAGCTGTTTTTT. This sequence encodes CASSQEARGRGTGELFF.

V gene TRBV6-4 combines with J gene TRBJ2-7; 9 positions agree with TRBD1. Germline V gives CDR1 MRHNA, CDR2 SNTAGT. With 5 bases clipped from V and 5 bases from J, the junction kept 4 bases outside the gene matches. This CDR3 has 13 residues. This chain's CDR3 is CASSKGQGHEQYF. The CDR3 region has the DNA TGTGCCAGCAGTAAGGGACAGGGCCACGAGCAGTACTTC.

The chain couples TRBV18 to TRBJ2-2, with D possibly being TRBD1 (5 bases). The CDR3 sequence is 15 residues long. V lost 2 bases and J 3 bases, leaving 10 bases between the germline ends. Germline CDR1 reads KGHSH; CDR2 reads LQKENI. The CDR3: CASSPRTQDTGELFF. In nucleotides, the CDR3 is TGTGCCAGCTCACCAAGGACACAAGACACCGGGGAGCTGTTTTTT.

This clone appeared a single time. Written as DNA, the CDR3 is TGTGCCAGCAGTTTCAGGAGGGAGACCCAGTACTTC. Translated: CASSFRRETQYF. The chain couples TRBV12-3 or TRBV12-4 to TRBJ2-5, with TRBD2 as a possible D gene (5 bases). This CDR3 is 12 amino acids long. V lost 3 bases, J lost 5 bases, and 7 bases lay in between.

This clone was counted a single time. This chain joins TRBV20-1 and TRBJ2-1; D perhaps matches TRBD2 (6 bases). The germline V gene encodes CDR1 DFQATT and CDR2 SNEGSKA (reference sequence). V lost 3 bases and J 6 bases, leaving 18 bases between the germline ends. The CDR3 runs to 15 residues. The CDR3 DNA is TGCAGTGCTAGTAATCGGGAGCGGTTGGGCAATGAGCAGTTCTTC. This gives the protein CSASNRERLGNEQFF.

This chain joins TRBV3-1 (or the pseudogene TRBV3-2) and TRBJ2-7, with D possibly TRBD2 on 5 matching bases. CDR1 is LGHDT, CDR2 YNNKEL, per germline (reference sequence). The CDR3 is made up of 13 amino acids. Between the trimmed V and J ends, which lost 5 bases and 3 bases, there was a span of 11 bases. The CDR3 here is CASSYGVYYEQYF. For the CDR3, the DNA is TGTGCCAGCAGCTACGGGGTCTACTACGAGCAGTACTTC.

Turning to this clone: Other DNA sequences in this specimen translate into the identical CDR3. The CDR3 reads CASSISSGGYGYTF. CDR3 sequence (DNA): TGTGCCAGTAGTATTAGTTCCGGCGGCTATGGCTACACCTTC. The chain joins TRBV19 to TRBJ1-2; D is unclear. The germline CDR1 and CDR2 sequences are LNHDA and SQIVND (reference sequence). V was shortened by 3 bases and J by 4 bases, with 12 bases between the two germline ends. This CDR3 has 14 amino acids. The full variable domain, its missing parts supplied by reference TRBV19 and TRBJ1-2, is DGGITQSPKYLFRKEGQNVTLSCEQNLNHDAMYWYRQDPGQGLRLIYYSQIVNDFQKGDIAEGYSVSREKKESFPLTVTSAQKNPTAFYLCASSISSGGYGYTFGSGTRLTVV.

The chain joins TRBV4-1 to TRBJ2-1; D is perhaps TRBD1 (6 bases). Deletions cut 0 bases from V and 10 bases from J, with 13 bases between. The length of the CDR3 is 14 residues. CDR1 is MGHRA and CDR2 is YSYEKL in the germline V gene. CDR3 in amino acids: CASSQEGAPNEQFF. The DNA of the CDR3 is TGCGCCAGCAGCCAAGAGGGGGCTCCGAACGAGCAGTTCTTC.

The chain joins TRBV28 to TRBJ2-3; TRBD1 matches 7 bases. Germline V CDR1 and CDR2: MDHEN, SYDVKM. The V gene end was trimmed by 6 bases and the J gene end by 0 bases; junction bases not matched to a gene: 6. The CDR3 has 15 amino acids. Written as DNA, the CDR3 is TGTGCCAGCAGCCGACAGGGATTGAGCACAGATACGCAGTATTTT. Translated, it gives CASSRQGLSTDTQYF.

This chain links TRBV9 with TRBJ1-4; D is ambiguous. Germline-derived CDR1 and CDR2 are SGDLS and YYNGEE. The CDR3 length is 16 residues. Deletions cut 0 bases from V and 0 bases from J, with 9 bases between. The CDR3 loop is CASSVGATATNEKLFF. In DNA form, the CDR3 reads TGTGCCAGCAGCGTAGGAGCTACTGCAACTAATGAAAAACTGTTTTTT.

This chain connects TRBV20-1 to TRBJ2-4, with D possibly matching TRBD1 (5 bases). The CDR3 extends over 15 amino acids. V was pared by 3 bases and J by 0 bases, with 12 bases between. Germline V gene data show CDR1 as DFQATT and CDR2 as SNEGSKA (reference sequence). CDR3 sequence: CSASFSGLAKNIQYF. Here the CDR3 DNA reads TGCAGTGCTAGTTTTTCAGGGCTAGCCAAAAACATTCAGTACTTC.

V usage is TRBV9 and J usage is TRBJ1-3; D remains unclear. The CDR3 contains 14 residues. Germline CDR1 reads SGDLS; CDR2 reads YYNGEE. The V end lost 0 bases, the J end lost 4 bases, and 8 bases lay between the germline ends. The CDR3 sequence: CASSVDQAGNTIYF. For the CDR3, the DNA is TGTGCCAGCAGCGTAGACCAGGCGGGAAACACCATATATTTT. The entire variable domain, with the rest obtained from reference TRBV9 and TRBJ1-3, is as follows: DSGVTQTPKHLITATGQRVTLRCSPRSGDLSVYWYQQSLDQGLQFLIQYYNGEERAKGNILERFSAQQFPDLHSELNLSSLELGDSALYFCASSVDQAGNTIYFGEGSWLTVV.

J is TRBJ2-1 and V is TRBV4-1, with 10 bases identical to TRBD2. This CDR3 has 16 amino acids. The germline gives CDR1 MGHRA, CDR2 YSYEKL. The V and J ends lost 3 bases and 7 bases, in that order; junction bases with no gene match: 9. The CDR3 region has the DNA TGCGCCAGCAGCCAGATAGCGGGGGGACGTCGGAATGAGCAGTTCTTC. Residues: CASSQIAGGRRNEQFF.

This clone was picked up a small number of times. This chain links TRBV5-6 with TRBJ1-5; the match to TRBD1 covers 7 bases. The V gene end was trimmed by 1 base and the J gene end by 7 bases; junction bases not matched to a gene: 5. In germline, CDR1 is SGHDT, CDR2 YYEEEE. The CDR3 has 14 amino acids. The CDR3 DNA is TGTGCCAGCAGCTTGTGGCAGGGGGACCAGCCCCAGCATTTT. Amino acid sequence: CASSLWQGDQPQHF. The whole variable domain, remainder taken from reference TRBV5-6 and TRBJ1-5, is DAGVTQSPTHLIKTRGQQVTLRCSPKSGHDTVSWYQQALGQGPQFIFQYYEEEERQRGNFPDRFSGHQFPNYSSELNVNALLLGDSALYLCASSLWQGDQPQHFGDGTRLSIL.

This CDR3 reads CASSLEGGFYNEQFF. CDR3 nucleotides: TGTGCCAGCAGCTTGGAGGGGGGGTTTTACAATGAGCAGTTCTTC. V gene TRBV11-2 combines with J gene TRBJ2-1; D may be TRBD2 (7 bases). The length of the CDR3 is 15 residues. Trimming left V 3 bases short and J 4 bases short, with 13 bases between. CDR1 and CDR2 (germline): SGHAT, FQNNGV. The entire variable domain, with the rest obtained from reference TRBV11-2 and TRBJ2-1, is as follows: EAGVAQSPRYKIIEKRQSVAFWCNPISGHATLYWYQQILGQGPKLLIQFQNNGVVDDSQLPKDRFSAERLKGVDSTLKIQPAKLEDSAVYLCASSLEGGFYNEQFFGPGTRLTVL.

This clone was recorded once. The rearrangement joins TRBV7-2 to TRBJ1-1, with TRBD1 as a possible D gene (5 bases). The CDR3 spans 13 residues. The V and J ends lost 5 bases and 1 base respectively, with 8 bases between them. From germline, CDR1 is SGHTA and CDR2 FQGNSA. As DNA, the CDR3 is TGTGCCAGCAGCCTGGGGCGGAACACTGAAGCTTTCTTT. Protein: CASSLGRNTEAFF.

The V call is TRBV12-3 or TRBV12-4, the J call TRBJ1-2; 8 nucleotides align to TRBD1. V shed 6 bases and J 5 bases; nucleotides not matched to a gene: 5. This CDR3 region has 13 residues. CDR3 loop: CASRQGGPYGYTF. DNA for the CDR3: TGTGCCAGCAGACAGGGGGGCCCATATGGCTACACCTTC.

The chain recombines TRBV15 with TRBJ1-2, with 7 positions matching TRBD1. This CDR3 comprises 14 residues. Trimming removed 5 bases from V and 4 bases from J; junction bases left unmatched: 7. Germline assignment: CDR1 LNHNV and CDR2 YYDKDF (reference sequence). CDR3 nucleotide sequence: TGTGCCACCAGCGTACGACAGGGCGGCTATGGCTACACCTTC. Amino acids: CATSVRQGGYGYTF. Together with reference TRBV15 and TRBJ1-2, the CDR3 gives the full variable domain: DAMVIQNPRYQVTQFGKPVTLSCSQTLNHNVMYWYQQKSSQAPKLLFHYYDKDFNNEADTPDNFQSRRPNTSFCFLDIRSPGLGDTAMYLCATSVRQGGYGYTFGSGTRLTVV.

The chain uses TRBV27 and TRBJ1-1; 7 bases map to TRBD1. Trimming took 2 bases from V and 0 from J; bases not matched to a gene: 3. The CDR3 extends over 15 amino acids. The germline CDR1 and CDR2 sequences are MNHEY and SMNVEV (reference sequence). The CDR3 here is CASSLRGTVNTEAFF. In nucleotides, the CDR3 is TGTGCCAGCAGTTTACGCGGGACAGTGAACACTGAAGCTTTCTTT.

This sequence joins TRBV10-3 and TRBJ1-3; possible D gene TRBD1, 5 bases. With 2 bases removed from V and 6 bases from J, the gap between germline ends came to 11 bases. The CDR3 is 14 residues long. Germline CDR1 is ENHRY and CDR2 is SYGVKD. The CDR3 DNA follows: TGTGCCATCAGTGAGGCAGGGAGGATAAACACCATATATTTT. This codes for CAISEAGRINTIYF.

The V call is TRBV5-1, the J call TRBJ2-2, with a weak D call TRBD2 (5 bases). Trimming stripped 1 base from V and 0 bases from J, with 10 bases between. CDR3 length equals 16 residues. Germline lookup yields CDR1 SGHRS and CDR2 YFSETQ. DNA for the CDR3: TGCGCCAGCAGCTTGCGGACTGCGACGAACACCGGGGAGCTGTTTTTT. Its translation is CASSLRTATNTGELFF.

This sequence joins TRBV27 and TRBJ2-7, with TRBD2 matching over 14 bases. The CDR3 sequence is 15 residues long. Germline CDR1 MNHEY, CDR2 SMNVEV (reference sequence). V trimming: 5 bases; J trimming: 4 bases; junction bases outside the gene matches: 4. This chain's CDR3 is CASSPGLAGAYEQYF. The CDR3 nucleotides read TGTGCCAGCAGTCCGGGACTAGCGGGAGCTTACGAGCAGTACTTC.

The chain joins TRBV7-6 to TRBJ2-1; a weak D match, TRBD2 (5 bases). From germline, CDR1 is SGHVS and CDR2 FNYEAQ. V lost 5 bases and J 4 bases, leaving 6 bases between the germline ends. The CDR3 runs 12 residues. CDR3 residues: CASSRGYNEQFF. The CDR3 region has the DNA TGTGCCAGCAGCCGGGGATACAATGAGCAGTTCTTC. The variable domain in full, completed from reference TRBV7-6 and TRBJ2-1, reads GAGVSQSPRYKVTKRGQDVALRCDPISGHVSLYWYRQALGQGPEFLTYFNYEAQQDKSGLPNDRFSAERPEGSISTLTIQRTEQRDSAMYRCASSRGYNEQFFGPGTRLTVL.